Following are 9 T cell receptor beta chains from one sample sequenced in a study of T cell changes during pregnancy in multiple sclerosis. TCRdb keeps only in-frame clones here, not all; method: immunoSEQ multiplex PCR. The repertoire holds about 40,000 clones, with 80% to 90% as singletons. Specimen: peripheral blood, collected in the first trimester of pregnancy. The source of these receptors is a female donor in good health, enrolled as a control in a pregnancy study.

The CDR3 DNA reads TGTGCCAGCAGTCGGTCCCGTAATCAGCCCCAGCATTTT. This sequence encodes CASSRSRNQPQHF. The chain couples TRBV27 to TRBJ1-5; no definite D call. This CDR3 has 13 amino acids. From germline, CDR1 is MNHEY and CDR2 SMNVEV (reference sequence). V lost 5 bases and J 4 bases, leaving 9 bases between the germline ends.

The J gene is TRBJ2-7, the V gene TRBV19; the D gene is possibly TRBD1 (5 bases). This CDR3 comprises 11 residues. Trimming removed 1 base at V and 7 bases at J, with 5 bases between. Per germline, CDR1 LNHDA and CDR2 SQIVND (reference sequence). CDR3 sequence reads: CASSIGQEQYF. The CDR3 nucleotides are TGTGCCAGTAGTATAGGACAGGAGCAGTACTTC.

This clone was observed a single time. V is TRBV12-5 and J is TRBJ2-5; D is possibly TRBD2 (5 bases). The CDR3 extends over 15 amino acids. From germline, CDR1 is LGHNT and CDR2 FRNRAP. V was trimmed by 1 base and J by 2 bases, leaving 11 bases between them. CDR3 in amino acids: CASGLAGVFQETQYF. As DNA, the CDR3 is TGTGCTAGTGGTTTGGCCGGGGTTTTTCAAGAGACCCAGTACTTC.

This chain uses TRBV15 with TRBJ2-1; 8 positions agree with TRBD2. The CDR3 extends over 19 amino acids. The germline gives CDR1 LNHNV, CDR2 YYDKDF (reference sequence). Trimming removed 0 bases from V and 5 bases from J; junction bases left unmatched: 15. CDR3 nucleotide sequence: TGTGCCACCAGCAGAGATTCGAGGGCCGGGACTAGTATCCACAATGAGCAGTTCTTC. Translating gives CATSRDSRAGTSIHNEQFF. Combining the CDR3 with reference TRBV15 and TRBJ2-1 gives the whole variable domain DAMVIQNPRYQVTQFGKPVTLSCSQTLNHNVMYWYQQKSSQAPKLLFHYYDKDFNNEADTPDNFQSRRPNTSFCFLDIRSPGLGDTAMYLCATSRDSRAGTSIHNEQFFGPGTRLTVL.

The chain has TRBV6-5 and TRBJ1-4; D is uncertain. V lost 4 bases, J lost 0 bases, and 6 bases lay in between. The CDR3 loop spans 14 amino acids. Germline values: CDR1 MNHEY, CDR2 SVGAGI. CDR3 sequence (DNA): TGTGCCAGCAGTTCCACGGCAACTAATGAAAAACTGTTTTTT. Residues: CASSSTATNEKLFF.

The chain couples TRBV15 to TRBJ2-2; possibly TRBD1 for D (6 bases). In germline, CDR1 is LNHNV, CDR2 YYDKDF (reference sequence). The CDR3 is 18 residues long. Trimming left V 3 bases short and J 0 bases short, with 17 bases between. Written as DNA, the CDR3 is TGTGCCACCAGCAGGTTTCCTCGGGACATCTCGAACACCGGGGAGCTGTTTTTT. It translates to CATSRFPRDISNTGELFF.

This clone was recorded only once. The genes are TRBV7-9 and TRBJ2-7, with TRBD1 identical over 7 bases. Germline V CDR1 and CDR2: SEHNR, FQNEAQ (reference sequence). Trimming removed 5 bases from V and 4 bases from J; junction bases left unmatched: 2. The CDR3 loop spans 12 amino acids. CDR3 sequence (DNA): TGTGCCAGCAGCGTACAGGGGTACGAGCAGTACTTC. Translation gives CASSVQGYEQYF. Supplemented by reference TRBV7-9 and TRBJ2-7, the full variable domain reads DTGVSQNPRHKITKRGQNVTFRCDPISEHNRLYWYRQTLGQGPEFLTYFQNEAQLEKSRLLSDRFSAERPKGSFSTLEIQRTEQGDSAMYLCASSVQGYEQYFGPGTRLTVT.

CDR3 sequence: CAWSVEGQGTWNEQFF. In DNA form, the CDR3 reads TGTGCCTGGAGCGTAGAGGGACAGGGAACGTGGAATGAGCAGTTCTTC. The chain is built from TRBV30 and TRBJ2-1; TRBD1 matches at 9 bases. V was clipped by 3 bases and J by 7 bases; unmatched bases: 13. The CDR3 sequence is 16 residues long. Germline V gene lookup returns CDR1 GTSNPN and CDR2 SVGIG (reference sequence). Looking up the rest from reference TRBV30 and TRBJ2-1 gives the full variable domain: SQTIHQWPATLVQPVGSPLSLECTVEGTSNPNLYWYRQAAGRGLQLLFYSVGIGQISSEVPQNLSASRPQDRQFILSSKKLLLSDSGFYLCAWSVEGQGTWNEQFFGPGTRLTVL.

The CDR3 reads CASSVGLAGGPNGYEQFF. In DNA, the CDR3 is TGTGCCAGCAGCGTAGGACTAGCGGGCGGACCCAACGGCTATGAGCAGTTCTTC. V is TRBV9 and J is TRBJ2-1; 10 bases are shared with TRBD2. Germline V lookup: CDR1 SGDLS, CDR2 YYNGEE. With 0 bases clipped from V and 8 bases from J, the junction kept 14 bases outside the gene matches. The CDR3 has 18 amino acids.